This T cell receptor beta chain was retrieved from a study of blood T cell repertoires in COVID-19 (dated by TCRdb to the early 2020s). The study in broad terms: The collaborator samples originated in the United States, Italy and Spain and spanned the acute and convalescent phases of COVID-19. The material from the prospective study consisted of cDNA or gDNA derived from T cells, B-cell-depleted T cells, or PBMCs. A freely available public database, intended as a resource for researchers studying the immune response to SARS-CoV-2, is where the repertoires were released. The sample metadata nearly always contained a de-identified subject ID, COVID-19 status, age in years and sex. Samples came from the ongoing ImmuneRACE study (first 160 participants) plus 1,254 subjects from 6 global collaborators. Subjects who had been exposed to COVID-19, were actively infected with it, or had recovered from it provided the deeply sampled blood TCRbeta repertoires that made up the dataset. Where available, HLA class I and class II types were taken from metadata supplied by the sample provider and were not determined by assay-based typing.

Broad study findings and their caveats: How much clinical and demographic metadata was included differed by source and by participant, and the metadata was provided uncurated.

The CDR1 and CDR2 encoded by the germline V gene are SGHAT and FQNNGV. Trimming removed 7 bases from V and 4 bases from J; the gene matches leave 4 bases unexplained. From its cysteine to its phenylalanine, the CDR3 spans 14 amino acids. Only CDR3 DNA remains: 42 bases, in frame from the first base. TCRbeta CDR3 regions were amplified from genomic DNA using the immunoSEQ Assay, a bias-controlled multiplex PCR. The study's own analysis went as follows. Within the assay, amplification of reference gene primers was used to estimate how many nucleated cells each sample contained. To quantify the absolute abundance of each unique TCRbeta CDR3 rearrangement, sequence reads were collapsed and filtered. Productive Simpson clonality was computed per sample as the square root of Simpson's diversity index over productive rearrangements. TCRdb stores this immuneACCESS table with in-frame sequences only. Part of the clones is absent; in the studies checked, under half of the shortfall reflects unresolved V genes, and no reason is known for the rest. D and trimming were read from the DNA, whereas the V and J calls and clone size are those reported in that table. This sample holds fewer than 300,000 clones; roughly nine tenths were observed only once. Around 2.2% of the sample goes to the ten largest clones.

Turning to this clone: It has no known antigen specificity. No clone much larger than this one lies a single base away; base qualities are absent.

One collaborating source in Seattle enrolled patients while the patients were actively infected and followed the patients over time throughout the course of disease. Collaborating institutions collected whole blood in K2EDTA tubes following their own protocols. For TCRbeta analysis, collaborator samples were shipped as frozen whole blood, as isolated PBMCs, or as DNA extracted from either sample type. Sequenced input: peripheral blood. The sequence was collected from a woman in her 30s with COVID-19, enrolled during active disease. The chain employs TRBV11-2 and TRBJ1-6; 7 bases in between match TRBD1. The CDR3 in this case is CASTGDRYNSPLHF. The base sequence is TGTGCCAGCACCGGGGACAGATATAATTCACCCCTCCACTTT.